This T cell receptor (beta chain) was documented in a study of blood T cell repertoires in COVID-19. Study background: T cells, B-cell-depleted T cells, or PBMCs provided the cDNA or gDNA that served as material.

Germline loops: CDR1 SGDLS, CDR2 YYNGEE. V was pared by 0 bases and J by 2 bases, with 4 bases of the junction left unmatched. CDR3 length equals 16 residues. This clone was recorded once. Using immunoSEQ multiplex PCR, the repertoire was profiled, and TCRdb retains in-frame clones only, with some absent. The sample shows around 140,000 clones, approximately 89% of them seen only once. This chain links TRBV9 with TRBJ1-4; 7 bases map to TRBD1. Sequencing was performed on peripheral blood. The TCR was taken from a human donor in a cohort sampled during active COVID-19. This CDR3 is CASSVASGGTNEKLFF. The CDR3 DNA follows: TGTGCCAGCAGCGTAGCATCAGGGGGGACTAATGAAAAACTGTTTTTT.